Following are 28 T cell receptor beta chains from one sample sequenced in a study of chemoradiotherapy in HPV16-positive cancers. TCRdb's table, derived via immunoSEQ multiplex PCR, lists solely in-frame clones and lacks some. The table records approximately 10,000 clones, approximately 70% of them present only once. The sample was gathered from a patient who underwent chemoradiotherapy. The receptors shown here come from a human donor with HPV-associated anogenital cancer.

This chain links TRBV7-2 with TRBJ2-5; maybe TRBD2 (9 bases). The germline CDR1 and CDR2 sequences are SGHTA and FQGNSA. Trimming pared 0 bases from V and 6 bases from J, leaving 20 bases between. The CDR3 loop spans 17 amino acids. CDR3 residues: CASSLAPASGDRKTQYF. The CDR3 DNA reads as TGTGCCAGCAGCTTAGCCCCCGCTAGCGGGGACAGGAAGACCCAGTACTTC.

The CDR3 nucleotides read TGTGCCAGCAGCATTAGTGGGGGATCTCAGCCCCAGCATTTT. This sequence encodes CASSISGGSQPQHF. The rearrangement joins TRBV11-2 to TRBJ1-5, with D tentatively TRBD1 (5 bases). Trimming cost V 5 bases and J 6 bases, with 14 bases left between them. CDR3 length: 14 amino acids. Germline-derived CDR1 and CDR2 are SGHAT and FQNNGV.

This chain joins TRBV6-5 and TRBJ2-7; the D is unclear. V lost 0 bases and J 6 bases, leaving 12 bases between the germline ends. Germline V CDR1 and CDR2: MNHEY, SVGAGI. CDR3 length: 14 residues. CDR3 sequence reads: CASSYSSLVLEQYF. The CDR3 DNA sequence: TGTGCCAGCAGTTACTCATCTTTGGTACTCGAGCAGTACTTC.

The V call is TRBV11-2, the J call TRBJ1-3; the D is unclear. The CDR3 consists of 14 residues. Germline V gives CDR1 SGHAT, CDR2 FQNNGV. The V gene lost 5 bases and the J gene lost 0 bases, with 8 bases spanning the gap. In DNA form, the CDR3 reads TGTGCCAGCAGCGCTAGCTACTCTGGAAACACCATATATTTT. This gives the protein CASSASYSGNTIYF.

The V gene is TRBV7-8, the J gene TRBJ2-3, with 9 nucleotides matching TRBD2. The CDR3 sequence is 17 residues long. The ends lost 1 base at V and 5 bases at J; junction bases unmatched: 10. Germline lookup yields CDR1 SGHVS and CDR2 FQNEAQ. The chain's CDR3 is CASSLEALAGIQDTQYF. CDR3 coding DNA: TGTGCCAGCAGCTTAGAGGCCCTAGCGGGGATTCAAGATACGCAGTATTTT.

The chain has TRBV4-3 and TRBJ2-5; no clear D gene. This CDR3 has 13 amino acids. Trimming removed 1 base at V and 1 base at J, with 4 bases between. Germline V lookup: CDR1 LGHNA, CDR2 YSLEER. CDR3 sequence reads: CASSQGTQETQYF. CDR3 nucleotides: TGCGCCAGCAGCCAAGGGACCCAAGAGACCCAGTACTTC.

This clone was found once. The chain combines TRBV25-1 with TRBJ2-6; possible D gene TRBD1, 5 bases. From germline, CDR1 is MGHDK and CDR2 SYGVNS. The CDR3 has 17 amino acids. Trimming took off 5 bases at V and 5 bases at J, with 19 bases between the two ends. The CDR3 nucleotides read TGTGCCAGCAGTACGGGCTCTGGACAAAGTCGGGCCAACGTCCTGACTTTC. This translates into CASSTGSGQSRANVLTF.

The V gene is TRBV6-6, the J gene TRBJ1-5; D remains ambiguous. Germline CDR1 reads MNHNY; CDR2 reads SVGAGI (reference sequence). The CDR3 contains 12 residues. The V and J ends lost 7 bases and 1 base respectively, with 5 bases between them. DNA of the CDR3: TGTGCCAGCACTCAGAGCAATCAGCCCCAGCATTTT. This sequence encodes CASTQSNQPQHF.

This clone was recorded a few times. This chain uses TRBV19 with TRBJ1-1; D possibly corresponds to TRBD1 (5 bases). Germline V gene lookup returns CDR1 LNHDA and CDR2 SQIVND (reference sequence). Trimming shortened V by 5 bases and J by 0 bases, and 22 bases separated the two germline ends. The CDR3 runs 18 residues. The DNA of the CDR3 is TGTGCCAGTAGTTCTCCGGGGCAGAGATTCCCCATGAACACTGAAGCTTTCTTT. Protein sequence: CASSSPGQRFPMNTEAFF.

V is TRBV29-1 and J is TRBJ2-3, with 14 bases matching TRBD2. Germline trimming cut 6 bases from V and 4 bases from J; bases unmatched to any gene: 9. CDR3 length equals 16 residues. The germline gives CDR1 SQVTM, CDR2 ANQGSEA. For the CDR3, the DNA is TGCAGCGTAACGACTAGCGGGGGGGCCAGGGCAGATACGCAGTATTTT. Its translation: CSVTTSGGARADTQYF.

CDR3 bases: TGCAGCGTTGATGTACAGCAGGGGAGAGTGTATTTT. Protein product: CSVDVQQGRVYF. This chain links TRBV29-1 with TRBJ2-3; TRBD1 is a possible D gene (6 bases). CDR3 length equals 12 residues. The germline V gene has CDR1 SQVTM and CDR2 ANQGSEA. The V end lost 3 bases, the J end lost 14 bases, and 18 bases lay between the germline ends.

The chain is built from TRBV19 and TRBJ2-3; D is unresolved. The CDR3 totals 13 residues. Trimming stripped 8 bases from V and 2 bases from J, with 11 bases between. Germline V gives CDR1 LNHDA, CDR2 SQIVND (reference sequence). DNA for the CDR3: TGTGCCAGTTCCCCATACGACACAGATACGCAGTATTTT. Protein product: CASSPYDTDTQYF.

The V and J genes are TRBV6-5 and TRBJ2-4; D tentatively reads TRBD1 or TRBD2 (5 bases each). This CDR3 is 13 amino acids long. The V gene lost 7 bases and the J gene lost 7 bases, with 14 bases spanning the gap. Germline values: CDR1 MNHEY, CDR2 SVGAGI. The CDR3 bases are TGTGCCAGCAAAGGGGCGGGCGTTAACATTCAGTACTTC. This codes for CASKGAGVNIQYF.

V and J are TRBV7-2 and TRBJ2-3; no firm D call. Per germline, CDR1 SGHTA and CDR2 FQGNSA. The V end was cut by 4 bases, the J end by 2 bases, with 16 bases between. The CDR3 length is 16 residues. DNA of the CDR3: TGTGCCAGCAGCTCGACCCCAGGAGCTAACACAGATACGCAGTATTTT. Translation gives CASSSTPGANTDTQYF.

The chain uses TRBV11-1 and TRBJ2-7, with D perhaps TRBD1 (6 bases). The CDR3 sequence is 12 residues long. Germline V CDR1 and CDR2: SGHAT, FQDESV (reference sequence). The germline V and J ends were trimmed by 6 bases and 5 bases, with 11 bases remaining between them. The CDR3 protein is CASSRQVDEQYF. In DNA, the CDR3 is TGTGCCAGCAGTCGACAGGTCGACGAGCAGTACTTC. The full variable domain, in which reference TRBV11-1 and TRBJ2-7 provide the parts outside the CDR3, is EAEVAQSPRYKITEKSQAVAFWCDPISGHATLYWYRQILGQGPELLVQFQDESVVDDSQLPKDRFSAERLKGVDSTLKIQPAELGDSAMYLCASSRQVDEQYFGPGTRLTVT.

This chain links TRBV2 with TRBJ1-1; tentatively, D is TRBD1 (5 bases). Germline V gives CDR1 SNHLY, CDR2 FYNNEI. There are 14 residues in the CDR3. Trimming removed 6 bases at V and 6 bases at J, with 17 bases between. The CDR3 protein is CASSTSGGGAEAFF. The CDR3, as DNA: TGTGCCAGCAGCACCAGCGGGGGAGGTGCTGAAGCTTTCTTT.

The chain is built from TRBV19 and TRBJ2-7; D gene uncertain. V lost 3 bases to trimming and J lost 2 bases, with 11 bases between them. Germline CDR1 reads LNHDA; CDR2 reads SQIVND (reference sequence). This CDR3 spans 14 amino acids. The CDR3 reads CASSMLHPPYEQYF. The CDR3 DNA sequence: TGTGCCAGTAGTATGCTTCATCCTCCCTACGAGCAGTACTTC.

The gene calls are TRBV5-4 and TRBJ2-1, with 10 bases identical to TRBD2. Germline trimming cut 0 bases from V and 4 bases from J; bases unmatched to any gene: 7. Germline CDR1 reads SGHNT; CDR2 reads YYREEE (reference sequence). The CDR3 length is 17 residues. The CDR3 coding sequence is TGTGCCAGCAGCTTGGCGGCAGGAGCGGGGGGGTACAATGAGCAGTTCTTC. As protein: CASSLAAGAGGYNEQFF.

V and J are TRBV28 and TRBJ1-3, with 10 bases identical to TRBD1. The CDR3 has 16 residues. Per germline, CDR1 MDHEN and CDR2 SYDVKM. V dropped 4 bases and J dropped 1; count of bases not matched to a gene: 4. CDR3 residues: CASSSWDRGSGNTIYF. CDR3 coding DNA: TGTGCCAGCAGTTCGTGGGACAGGGGATCTGGAAACACCATATATTTT.

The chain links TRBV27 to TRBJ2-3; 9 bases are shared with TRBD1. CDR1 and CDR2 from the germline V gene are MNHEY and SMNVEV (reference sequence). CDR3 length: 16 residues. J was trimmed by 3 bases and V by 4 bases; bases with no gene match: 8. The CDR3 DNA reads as TGTGCCAGCAGTTCAACCGGGACAGGGAGGACAGATACGCAGTATTTT. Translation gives CASSSTGTGRTDTQYF.

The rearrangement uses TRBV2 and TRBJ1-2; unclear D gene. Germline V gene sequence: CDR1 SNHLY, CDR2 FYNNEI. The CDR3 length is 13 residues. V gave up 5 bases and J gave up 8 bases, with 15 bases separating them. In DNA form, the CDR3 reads TGTGCCAGCAGTAGTGAGGAGATGAACGGCTACACCTTC. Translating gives CASSSEEMNGYTF.

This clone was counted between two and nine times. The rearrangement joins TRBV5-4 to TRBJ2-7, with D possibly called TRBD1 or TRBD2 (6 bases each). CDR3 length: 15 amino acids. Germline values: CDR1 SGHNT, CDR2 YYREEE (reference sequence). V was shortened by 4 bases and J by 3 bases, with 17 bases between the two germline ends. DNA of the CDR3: TGTGCCAGCAGCGGAGGGGGGTATCGAGGCTACGAGCAGTACTTC. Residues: CASSGGGYRGYEQYF.

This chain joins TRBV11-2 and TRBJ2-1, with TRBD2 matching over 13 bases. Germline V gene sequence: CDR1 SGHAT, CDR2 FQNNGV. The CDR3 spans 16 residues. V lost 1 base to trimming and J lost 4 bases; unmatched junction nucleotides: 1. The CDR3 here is CASSLVLAGGYNEQFF. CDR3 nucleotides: TGTGCCAGCAGCTTAGTACTAGCGGGGGGGTACAATGAGCAGTTCTTC.

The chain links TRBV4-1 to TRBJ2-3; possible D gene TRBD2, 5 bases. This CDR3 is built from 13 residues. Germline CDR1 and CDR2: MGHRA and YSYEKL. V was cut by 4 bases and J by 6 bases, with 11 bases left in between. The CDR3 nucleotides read TGCGCCAGCAGCCGGTACTCGGGGGATACGCAGTATTTT. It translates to CASSRYSGDTQYF.

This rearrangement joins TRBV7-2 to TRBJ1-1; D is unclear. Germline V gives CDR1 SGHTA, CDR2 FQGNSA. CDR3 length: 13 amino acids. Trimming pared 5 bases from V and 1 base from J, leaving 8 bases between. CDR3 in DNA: TGTGCCAGCAGCCAAGACCGGAACACTGAAGCTTTCTTT. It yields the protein CASSQDRNTEAFF.

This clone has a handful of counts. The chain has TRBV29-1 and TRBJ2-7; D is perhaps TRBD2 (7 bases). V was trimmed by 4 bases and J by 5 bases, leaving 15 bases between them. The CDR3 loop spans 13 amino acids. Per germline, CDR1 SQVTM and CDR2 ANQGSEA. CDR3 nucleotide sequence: TGCAGCGTTGCTCTCGGGGGGCTACACGAGCAGTACTTC. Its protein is CSVALGGLHEQYF.

The CDR3 nucleotides read TGTGCCAGCAGCAAATCCGGGACAGGGGGCAGGCAGAATGAAAAACTGTTTTTT. Translated: CASSKSGTGGRQNEKLFF. This chain joins TRBV5-4 and TRBJ1-4; 12 nucleotides agree with TRBD1. The CDR3 is 18 residues long. CDR1 is SGHNT, CDR2 YYREEE, per germline (reference sequence). The junction had 12 bases not matched to a gene; V was cut back by 4 bases and J by 5 bases. Full variable domain (remainder filled in from reference TRBV5-4 and TRBJ1-4): ETGVTQSPTHLIKTRGQQVTLRCSSQSGHNTVSWYQQALGQGPQFIFQYYREEENGRGNFPPRFSGLQFPNYSSELNVNALELDDSALYLCASSKSGTGGRQNEKLFFGSGTQLSVL.

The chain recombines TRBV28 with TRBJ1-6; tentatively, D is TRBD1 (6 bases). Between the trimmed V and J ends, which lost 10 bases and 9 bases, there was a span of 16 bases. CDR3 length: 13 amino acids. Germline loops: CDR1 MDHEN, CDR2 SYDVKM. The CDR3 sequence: CATEDSGASPLHF. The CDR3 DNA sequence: TGTGCCACGGAGGACAGTGGCGCTTCACCCCTCCACTTT.